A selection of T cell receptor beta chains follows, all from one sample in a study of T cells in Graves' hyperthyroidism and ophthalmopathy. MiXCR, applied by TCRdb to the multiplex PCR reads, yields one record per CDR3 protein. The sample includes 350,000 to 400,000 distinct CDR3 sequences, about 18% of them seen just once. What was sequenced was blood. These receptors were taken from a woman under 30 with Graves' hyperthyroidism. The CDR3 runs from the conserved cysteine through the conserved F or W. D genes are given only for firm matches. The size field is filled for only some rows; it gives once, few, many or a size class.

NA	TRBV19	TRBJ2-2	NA	CASSSSGGYTGELFF	TGTGCCAGTAGCTCATCTGGGGGCTACACCGGGGAGCTGTTTTTT
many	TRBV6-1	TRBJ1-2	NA	CASSDGRAYGYTF	TGTGCCAGCAGTGATGGACGGGCCTATGGCTACACCTTC
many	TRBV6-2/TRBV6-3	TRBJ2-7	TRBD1	CASSYGKTGGRYEQYF	TGTGCCAGCAGCTACGGGAAAACAGGGGGCCGCTACGAGCAGTACTTC
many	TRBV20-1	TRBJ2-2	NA	CSASRAGSTGELFF	TGCAGTGCTAGCCGAGCGGGTAGCACCGGGGAGCTGTTTTTT
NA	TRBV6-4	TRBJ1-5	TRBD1	CASSESRGRSPPQHF	TGTGCCAGCAGTGAGTCCAGGGGGCGAAGTCCGCCCCAGCATTTT
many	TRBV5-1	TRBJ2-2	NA	CASSFRGRGSTGELFF	TGCGCCAGCAGCTTTAGGGGCAGGGGATCCACCGGGGAGCTGTTTTTT
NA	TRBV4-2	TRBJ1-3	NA	CASSQDGGISGNTIYF	TGTGCCAGCAGCCAAGATGGTGGAATCTCTGGAAACACCATATATTTT
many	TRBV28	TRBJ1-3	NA	CASSFKLVGSGNTIYF	TGTGCCAGCAGTTTTAAGTTGGTAGGGAGTGGAAACACCATATATTTT
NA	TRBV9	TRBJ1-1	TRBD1	CASARTGVIQDAEAFF	TGTGCCAGCGCCCGGACAGGGGTCATTCAAGACGCTGAAGCTTTCTTT
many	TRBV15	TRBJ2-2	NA	CATSRGANTGELFF	TGTGCCACCAGCAGAGGGGCGAACACCGGGGAGCTGTTTTTT
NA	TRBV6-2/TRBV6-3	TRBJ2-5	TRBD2	CASSWTSFMETQYF	TGTGCCAGCAGCTGGACTAGCTTCATGGAGACCCAGTACTTC
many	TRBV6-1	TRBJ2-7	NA	CASSPLTRDDTYEQYF	TGTGCCAGCAGTCCCCTTACCCGTGACGATACCTACGAGCAGTACTTC
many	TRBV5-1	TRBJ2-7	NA	CASSLEPMISYEQYF	TGCGCCAGCAGCTTGGAACCTATGATTTCCTACGAGCAGTACTTC
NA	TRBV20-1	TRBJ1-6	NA	CSARGGQGNSPLHF	TGCAGTGCTAGGGGTGGGCAGGGTAATTCACCCCTCCACTTT
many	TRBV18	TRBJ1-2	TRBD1	CASSQPDRAYGYTF	TGTGCCAGCTCACAACCGGACAGGGCCTATGGCTACACCTTC
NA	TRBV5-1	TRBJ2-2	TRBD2	CASSLSLAGDTGELFF	TGCGCCAGCAGCTTGTCGTTAGCGGGGGACACCGGGGAGCTGTTTTTT
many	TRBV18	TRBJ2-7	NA	CASSPHPFSYEQYF	TGTGCCAGCTCACCACACCCTTTCTCCTACGAGCAGTACTTC
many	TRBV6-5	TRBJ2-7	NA	CASSRLALEQYF	TGTGCCAGCAGCCGTCTGGCTCTCGAGCAGTACTTC
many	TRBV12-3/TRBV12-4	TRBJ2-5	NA	CASLRQAKYETQYF	TGTGCCAGCCTCCGACAGGCGAAATATGAGACCCAGTACTTC